The 24 T cell receptor beta chains below all came from one sample that was sequenced in a study of shared clonotypes between healthy human individuals. Data came from immunoSEQ multiplex PCR; TCRdb stores just in-frame clones and leaves some out. The sample lists around 700,000 clones, roughly 78% occurring once. Sample: memory CD4+ T cells sorted from blood. Subset here: CD45RA-negative fraction. The origin of the receptors is a woman aged 30 to 39 in good health.

The chain joins TRBV2 to TRBJ1-4; a possible D gene is TRBD1 (6 bases). Germline lookup yields CDR1 SNHLY and CDR2 FYNNEI. The length of the CDR3 is 15 residues. Trimming removed 2 bases at V and 6 bases at J, with 13 bases between. The CDR3 bases are TGTGCCAGCAGTGAACTCGCAGGGGCGGATGAAAAACTGTTTTTT. Translated, it gives CASSELAGADEKLFF.

As regards this clone: Additional DNA sequences in this sample encode the identical CDR3. This rearrangement joins TRBV5-1 to TRBJ2-2; D uncertain. Trimming pared 0 bases from V and 2 bases from J, leaving 2 bases between. The CDR3 spans 13 residues. Germline V CDR1 and CDR2: SGHRS, YFSETQ. CDR3 sequence reads: CASSLDNTGELFF. CDR3 DNA sequence: TGCGCCAGCAGCTTGGATAACACCGGGGAGCTGTTTTTT.

The table lists this clone with a few counts. V usage is TRBV2 and J usage is TRBJ2-7, with TRBD2 matching over 7 bases. The CDR3 contains 14 residues. The V segment lost 7 bases and the J segment 0 bases; nucleotides outside the gene matches: 6. The germline CDR1 and CDR2 sequences are SNHLY and FYNNEI. For the CDR3, the DNA is TGTGCCAGCAACCCGACTAGCAGCTCCTACGAGCAGTACTTC. This codes for CASNPTSSSYEQYF. The full variable domain, rest sourced from reference TRBV2 and TRBJ2-7, is EPEVTQTPSHQVTQMGQEVILRCVPISNHLYFYWYRQILGQKVEFLVSFYNNEISEKSEIFDDQFSVERPDGSNFTLKIRSTKLEDSAMYFCASNPTSSSYEQYFGPGTRLTVT.

This clone was detected once. V usage is TRBV6-1 and J usage is TRBJ1-5, with 7 bases aligning to TRBD1. The CDR3 covers 15 residues. Germline CDR1 reads MNHNS; CDR2 reads SASEGT. V trimming: 6 bases; J trimming: 2 bases; junction bases outside the gene matches: 7. CDR3 amino acids: CASSHRGEGNQPQHF. The CDR3 DNA reads as TGTGCCAGCAGCCACAGGGGAGAGGGCAATCAGCCCCAGCATTTT.

The J gene is TRBJ1-1, the V gene TRBV5-1, with 8 bases that match TRBD1. Germline V lookup: CDR1 SGHRS, CDR2 YFSETQ. Germline trimming cut 3 bases from V and 4 bases from J; bases unmatched to any gene: 8. The CDR3 loop spans 15 amino acids. The CDR3 sequence is CASSWSPDRVTEAFF. The CDR3, as DNA: TGCGCCAGCAGCTGGAGTCCGGACAGGGTCACTGAAGCTTTCTTT.

This clone was observed once. The rearrangement uses TRBV19 and TRBJ2-7; 8 bases map to TRBD1. Germline V gene lookup returns CDR1 LNHDA and CDR2 SQIVND (reference sequence). V shed 7 bases and J 5 bases; nucleotides not matched to a gene: 4. The CDR3 runs to 12 residues. The chain's CDR3 is CASKTGDHEQYF. The CDR3, as DNA: TGTGCCAGTAAGACAGGGGACCACGAGCAGTACTTC.

V and J are TRBV27 and TRBJ2-1; D is unresolved. The CDR3 totals 15 residues. Germline values: CDR1 MNHEY, CDR2 SMNVEV (reference sequence). Trimming shortened V by 3 bases and J by 5 bases, and 14 bases separated the two germline ends. This chain's CDR3 is CASSFSRSPNNEQFF. CDR3 coding DNA: TGTGCCAGCAGTTTCTCCCGGAGTCCTAACAATGAGCAGTTCTTC.

There are a few counts of this clone. This chain connects TRBV10-1 to TRBJ2-1; D may be TRBD2 (5 bases). This CDR3 has 15 amino acids. V was pared by 3 bases and J by 2 bases, with 11 bases between. Germline values: CDR1 WNHNN, CDR2 SYGVQD (reference sequence). The CDR3 bases are TGCGCCAGCAGTGATCGGGGAGCGCCCTACAATGAGCAGTTCTTC. Amino acids: CASSDRGAPYNEQFF.

The gene calls are TRBV27 and TRBJ1-5; D is possibly TRBD1 (5 bases). The length of the CDR3 is 14 residues. Deletions cut 5 bases from V and 6 bases from J, with 14 bases between. CDR1 and CDR2 from the germline V gene are MNHEY and SMNVEV (reference sequence). CDR3 in DNA: TGTGCCAGCAGTGGTATGGGACGGGGTCAGCCCCAGCATTTT. It encodes CASSGMGRGQPQHF.

This chain joins TRBV21-1 and TRBJ1-5. TRBV21-1 constitutes a pseudogene. There are 14 residues in the CDR3. CDR3 residues: CARPKRGRNQPQHF. The CDR3 DNA reads TGTGCCAGACCTAAGAGGGGACGGAATCAGCCCCAGCATTTT.

A single count supports this clone. The chain carries TRBV10-3 and TRBJ2-5, with 9 nucleotides matching TRBD2. Germline CDR1 reads ENHRY; CDR2 reads SYGVKD. Unmatched junction bases numbered 14, after V lost 4 bases and J lost 5 bases. The CDR3 runs to 17 residues. The CDR3 nucleotides read TGTGCCATCAGTGTGACCACCGGGACTAGCCTATGGGAGACCCAGTACTTC. It is translated as CAISVTTGTSLWETQYF.

The J gene is TRBJ2-2, the V gene TRBV28, with 9 bases identical to TRBD1. CDR3 length equals 17 residues. CDR1 and CDR2 from the germline V gene are MDHEN and SYDVKM. After removal of 6 bases from V and 7 bases from J, the junction contained 15 bases not matched to a gene. The CDR3, as DNA: TGTGCCAGCAGCCTAATAACAGGGGGCGCATTAAGCGGGGAGCTGTTTTTT. This sequence encodes CASSLITGGALSGELFF.

In DNA, the CDR3 is TGTGCCAGCAGCAAATTCGGCAGAACCGGGGAGCTGTTTTTT. It codes for CASSKFGRTGELFF. The genes are TRBV21-1 and TRBJ2-2. TRBV21-1 is a known pseudogene. The CDR3 extends over 14 amino acids.

The chain links TRBV4-1 to TRBJ2-7; maybe TRBD2 (5 bases). From germline, CDR1 is MGHRA and CDR2 YSYEKL. V was pared by 0 bases and J by 5 bases, with 23 bases between. The CDR3 is 18 residues long. The CDR3 spells CASSQDRKWAGGLDEQYF. CDR3 DNA: TGCGCCAGCAGCCAAGATCGTAAATGGGCGGGCGGGCTGGACGAGCAGTACTTC.

As for this clone: Different DNA sequences within this sample yield the same CDR3. The CDR3 loop reads CASSLDRGSYNEQFF. The CDR3 DNA reads TGTGCCAGCAGCTTAGACAGGGGGTCATACAATGAGCAGTTCTTC. V is TRBV7-2 and J is TRBJ2-1, with 8 bases aligning to TRBD1. Trimming at V came to 1 base and at J to 4 bases, leaving 3 bases not matched to a gene. CDR1 and CDR2 (germline): SGHTA, FQGNSA. The CDR3 loop spans 15 amino acids.

The chain combines TRBV28 with TRBJ1-1; D is unclear. The germline gives CDR1 MDHEN, CDR2 SYDVKM. The CDR3 extends over 13 amino acids. Trimming shortened V by 5 bases and J by 1 base, and 8 bases separated the two germline ends. CDR3 loop: CASSPSSNTEAFF. Here the CDR3 DNA reads TGTGCCAGCAGTCCCTCCTCGAACACTGAAGCTTTCTTT.

The DNA of the CDR3 is TGTGCCAGTTCTCGGGACTTCCTAGGGGGCACCATATATTTT. As protein: CASSRDFLGGTIYF. The J gene is TRBJ1-3, the V gene TRBV6-5; tentative D call: TRBD1 (6 bases). Per the germline V gene, CDR1 is MNHEY and CDR2 is SVGAGI. The length of the CDR3 is 14 residues. V lost 9 bases, J lost 9 bases, and 21 bases lay in between.

This clone has a count of ten or more. The rearrangement joins TRBV7-9 to TRBJ2-2; TRBD1 matches at 8 bases. The germline V gene has CDR1 SEHNR and CDR2 FQNEAQ (reference sequence). J gave up 6 bases and V 5 bases, and 11 bases lay outside the gene matches. The length of the CDR3 is 16 residues. The CDR3 region is CASSAGQGFFSGELFF. In DNA, the CDR3 is TGTGCCAGCAGCGCCGGACAGGGTTTTTTCTCCGGGGAGCTGTTTTTT.

The genes are TRBV15 and TRBJ1-5, with D possibly being TRBD1 (5 bases). The germline gives CDR1 LNHNV, CDR2 YYDKDF (reference sequence). CDR3 length: 19 residues. V was cut by 2 bases and J by 0 bases, with 20 bases left in between. CDR3 protein: CATSRPLTETDYSNQPQHF. The CDR3 DNA follows: TGTGCCACCAGCAGACCACTTACAGAGACAGATTATAGCAATCAGCCCCAGCATTTT.

There are a few counts of this clone. CDR3 nucleotide sequence: TGTGCCAGCAGCACGGGGACTAGCGGGAGTAACGAGCAGTACTTC. Its translation is CASSTGTSGSNEQYF. The V call is TRBV5-8, the J call TRBJ2-7; 14 bases are a match to TRBD2. V gave up 4 bases and J gave up 5 bases; unmatched junction bases: 5. Germline CDR1 and CDR2: SGHTS and YDEGEE. The CDR3 is made up of 15 amino acids.

This chain joins TRBV18 and TRBJ2-7, with TRBD2 matching 9 bases. V gave up 4 bases and J gave up 3 bases; unmatched junction bases: 4. The V gene's germline CDR1 is KGHSH and CDR2 LQKENI. The CDR3 has 14 amino acids. DNA of the CDR3: TGTGCCAGCTCACTTAGCGGGAGTCTCTACGAGCAGTACTTC. This encodes CASSLSGSLYEQYF.

V gene TRBV5-1 combines with J gene TRBJ2-1; 8 bases fit TRBD2. Germline assignment: CDR1 SGHRS and CDR2 YFSETQ. The length of the CDR3 is 16 residues. Losses at the gene ends were 2 bases for V and 2 bases for J; bases not matched to a gene: 6. As DNA, the CDR3 is TGCGCCAGCAGCTTTAACCCGGGAGGGACCTACAATGAGCAGTTCTTC. It is translated as CASSFNPGGTYNEQFF.

This clone was seen more than once but under ten times. The chain carries TRBV5-1 and TRBJ1-2, with D perhaps TRBD1 (5 bases). This CDR3 is 13 amino acids long. The germline gives CDR1 SGHRS, CDR2 YFSETQ. V lost 3 bases and J 7 bases, leaving 13 bases between the germline ends. The CDR3 reads CASSYGGTGGYTF. CDR3 coding DNA: TGCGCCAGCAGCTATGGGGGGACGGGTGGCTACACCTTC.

This sequence joins TRBV6-5 and TRBJ1-1; a weak D match, TRBD1 (6 bases). The CDR3 runs to 16 residues. Germline-derived CDR1 and CDR2 are MNHEY and SVGAGI. The V and J ends lost 0 bases and 0 bases respectively, with 11 bases between them. CDR3 coding DNA: TGTGCCAGCAGTTACTCTAGACAGGCTCTGAACACTGAAGCTTTCTTT. Residues: CASSYSRQALNTEAFF.